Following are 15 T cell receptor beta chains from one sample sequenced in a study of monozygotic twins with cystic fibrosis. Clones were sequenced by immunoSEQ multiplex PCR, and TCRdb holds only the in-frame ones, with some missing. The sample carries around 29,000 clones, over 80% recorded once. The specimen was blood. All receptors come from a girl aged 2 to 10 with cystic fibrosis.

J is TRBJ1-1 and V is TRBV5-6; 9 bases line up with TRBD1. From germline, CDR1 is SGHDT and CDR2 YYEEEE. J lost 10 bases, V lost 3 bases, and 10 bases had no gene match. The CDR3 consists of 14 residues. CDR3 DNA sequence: TGTGCCAGCAGCTGGATGGACAGGGGAGGGGGAGCTTTCTTT. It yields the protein CASSWMDRGGGAFF.

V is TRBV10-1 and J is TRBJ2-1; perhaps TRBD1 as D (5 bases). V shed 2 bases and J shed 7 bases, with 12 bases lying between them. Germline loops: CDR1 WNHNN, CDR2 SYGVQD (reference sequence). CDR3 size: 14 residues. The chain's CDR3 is CASSEGQSVNEQFF. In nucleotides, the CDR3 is TGCGCCAGCAGTGAGGGACAATCAGTAAATGAGCAGTTCTTC.

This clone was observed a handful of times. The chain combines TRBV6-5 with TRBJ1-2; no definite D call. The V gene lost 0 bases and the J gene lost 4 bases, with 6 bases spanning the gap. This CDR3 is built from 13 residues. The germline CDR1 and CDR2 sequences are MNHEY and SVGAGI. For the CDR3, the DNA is TGTGCCAGCAGTTACTCGACCGGCTATGGCTACACCTTC. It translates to CASSYSTGYGYTF.

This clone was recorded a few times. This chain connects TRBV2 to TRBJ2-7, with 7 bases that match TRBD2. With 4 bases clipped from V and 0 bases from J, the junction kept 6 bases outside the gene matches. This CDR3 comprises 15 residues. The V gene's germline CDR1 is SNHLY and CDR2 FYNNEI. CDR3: CASSGKGGSSYEQYF. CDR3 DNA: TGTGCCAGCAGTGGTAAGGGCGGGAGCTCCTACGAGCAGTACTTC.

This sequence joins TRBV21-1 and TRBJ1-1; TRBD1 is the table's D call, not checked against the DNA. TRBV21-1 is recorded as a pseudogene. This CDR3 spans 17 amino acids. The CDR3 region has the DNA TGTGCCAGCAGCTTACCCTACAGGGGGCAAAAGAACACTGAAGCTTTCTTT. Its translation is CASSLPYRGQKNTEAFF.

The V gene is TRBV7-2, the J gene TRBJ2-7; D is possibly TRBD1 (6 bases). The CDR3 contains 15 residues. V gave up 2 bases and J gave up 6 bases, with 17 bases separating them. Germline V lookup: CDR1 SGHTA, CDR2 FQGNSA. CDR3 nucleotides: TGTGCCAGCAGCTTAATGGCAGGGGAATCTCTCGAGCAGTACTTC. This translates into CASSLMAGESLEQYF.

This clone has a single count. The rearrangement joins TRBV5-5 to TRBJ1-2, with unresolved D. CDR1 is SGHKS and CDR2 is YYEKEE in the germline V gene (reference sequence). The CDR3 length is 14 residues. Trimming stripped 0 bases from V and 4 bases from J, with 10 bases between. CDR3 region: CASSLAGRTYGYTF. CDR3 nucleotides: TGTGCCAGCAGCTTGGCCGGCAGAACCTATGGCTACACCTTC.

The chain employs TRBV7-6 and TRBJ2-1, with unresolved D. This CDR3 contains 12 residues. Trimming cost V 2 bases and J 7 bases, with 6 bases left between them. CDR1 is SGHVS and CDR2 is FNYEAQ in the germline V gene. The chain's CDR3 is CASSLRVNEQFF. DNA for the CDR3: TGTGCCAGCAGCTTAAGGGTAAATGAGCAGTTCTTC.

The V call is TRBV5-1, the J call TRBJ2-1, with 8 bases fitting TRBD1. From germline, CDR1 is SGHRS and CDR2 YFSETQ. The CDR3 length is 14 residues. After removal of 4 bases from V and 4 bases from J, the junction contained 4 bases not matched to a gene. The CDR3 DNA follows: TGCGCCAGCAGCCCCAGGGGGCCTTACAATGAGCAGTTCTTC. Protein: CASSPRGPYNEQFF. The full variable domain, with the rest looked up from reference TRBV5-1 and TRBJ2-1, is KAGVTQTPRYLIKTRGQQVTLSCSPISGHRSVSWYQQTPGQGLQFLFEYFSETQRNKGNFPGRFSGRQFSNSRSEMNVSTLELGDSALYLCASSPRGPYNEQFFGPGTRLTVL.

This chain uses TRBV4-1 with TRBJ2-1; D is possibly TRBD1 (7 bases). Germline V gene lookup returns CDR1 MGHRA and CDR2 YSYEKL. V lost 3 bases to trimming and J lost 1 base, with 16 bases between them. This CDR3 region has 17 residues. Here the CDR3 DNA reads TGCGCCAGCAGCCAGTTCCAGGGGGGCAGATCCTACAATGAGCAGTTCTTC. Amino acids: CASSQFQGGRSYNEQFF.

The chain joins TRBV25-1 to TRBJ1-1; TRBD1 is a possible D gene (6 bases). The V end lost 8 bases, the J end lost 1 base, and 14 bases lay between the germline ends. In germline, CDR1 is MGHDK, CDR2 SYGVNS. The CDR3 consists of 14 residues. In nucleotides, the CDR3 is TGTGCCAGCGGACAGCAATCAACGAACACTGAAGCTTTCTTT. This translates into CASGQQSTNTEAFF.

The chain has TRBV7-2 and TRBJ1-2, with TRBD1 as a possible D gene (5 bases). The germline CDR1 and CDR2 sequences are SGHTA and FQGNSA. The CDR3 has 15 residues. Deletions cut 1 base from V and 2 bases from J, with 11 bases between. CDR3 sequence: CASSLVQGENYGYTF. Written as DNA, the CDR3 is TGTGCCAGCAGCTTAGTTCAGGGAGAGAACTATGGCTACACCTTC.

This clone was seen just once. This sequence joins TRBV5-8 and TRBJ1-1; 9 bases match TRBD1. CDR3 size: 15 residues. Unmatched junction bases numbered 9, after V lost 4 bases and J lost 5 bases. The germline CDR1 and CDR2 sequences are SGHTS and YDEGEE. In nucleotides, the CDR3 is TGTGCCAGCAGCCTAGATGGGACAGGGTCGACTGAAGCTTTCTTT. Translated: CASSLDGTGSTEAFF.

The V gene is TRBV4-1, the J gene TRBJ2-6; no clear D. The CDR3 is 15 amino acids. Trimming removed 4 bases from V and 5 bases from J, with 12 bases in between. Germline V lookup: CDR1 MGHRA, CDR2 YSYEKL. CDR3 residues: CASSPLVIRANVLTF. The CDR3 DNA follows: TGCGCCAGCAGCCCCCTCGTGATAAGGGCCAACGTCCTGACTTTC.

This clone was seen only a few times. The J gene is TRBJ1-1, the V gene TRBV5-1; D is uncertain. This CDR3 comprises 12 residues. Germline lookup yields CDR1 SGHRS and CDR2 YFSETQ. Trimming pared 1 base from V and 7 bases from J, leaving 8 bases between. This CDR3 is CASSLNRLEAFF. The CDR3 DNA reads TGCGCCAGCAGCTTGAACAGACTTGAAGCTTTCTTT.